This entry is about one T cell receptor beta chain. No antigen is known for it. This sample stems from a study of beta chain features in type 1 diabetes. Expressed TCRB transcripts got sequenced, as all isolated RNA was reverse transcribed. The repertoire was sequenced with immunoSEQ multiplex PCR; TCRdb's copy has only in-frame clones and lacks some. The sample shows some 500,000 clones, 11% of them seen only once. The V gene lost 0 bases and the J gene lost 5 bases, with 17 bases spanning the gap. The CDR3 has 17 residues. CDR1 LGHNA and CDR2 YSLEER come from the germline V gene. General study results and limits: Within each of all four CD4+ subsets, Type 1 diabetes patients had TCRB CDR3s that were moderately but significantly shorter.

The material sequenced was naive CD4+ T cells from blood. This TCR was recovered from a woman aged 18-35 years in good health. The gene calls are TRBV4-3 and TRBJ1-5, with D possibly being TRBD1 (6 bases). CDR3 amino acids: CASSQDLYRDTDQPQHF. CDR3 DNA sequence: TGCGCCAGCAGCCAAGATCTCTACCGGGACACTGATCAGCCCCAGCATTTT.